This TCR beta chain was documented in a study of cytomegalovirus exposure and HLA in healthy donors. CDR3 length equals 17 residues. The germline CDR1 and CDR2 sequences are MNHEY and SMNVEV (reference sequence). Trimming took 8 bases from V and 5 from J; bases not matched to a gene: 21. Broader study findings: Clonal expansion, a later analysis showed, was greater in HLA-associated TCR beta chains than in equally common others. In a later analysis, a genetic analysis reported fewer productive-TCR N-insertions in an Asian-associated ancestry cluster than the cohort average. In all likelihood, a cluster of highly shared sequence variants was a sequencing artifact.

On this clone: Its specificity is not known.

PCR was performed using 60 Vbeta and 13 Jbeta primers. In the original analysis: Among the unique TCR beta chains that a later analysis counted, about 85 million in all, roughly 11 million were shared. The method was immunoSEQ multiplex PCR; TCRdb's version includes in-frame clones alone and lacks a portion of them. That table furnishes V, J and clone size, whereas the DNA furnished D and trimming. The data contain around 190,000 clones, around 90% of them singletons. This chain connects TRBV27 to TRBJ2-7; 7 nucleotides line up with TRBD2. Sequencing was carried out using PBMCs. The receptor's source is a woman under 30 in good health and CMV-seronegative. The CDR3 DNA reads TGTGCCAGCTCCTCACTGCCCCTAGCGGCCCGGCGGAACGAGCAGTACTTC. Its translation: CASSSLPLAARRNEQYF.